This T cell receptor beta chain was sequenced in a study of T cell repertoires in cytomegalovirus infection. Study information: Both a matching HLA type and CMV infection were indicated by public TCR beta signatures. Study-level findings and limits: Summed frequency of shared TCR beta families picked out CMV carriers who also had the relevant HLA.

Germline V gene lookup returns CDR1 ENHRY and CDR2 SYGVKD. CDR3 length: 14 residues. V was trimmed by 5 bases and J by 0 bases, leaving 10 bases between them. A single record per CDR3 protein comes from TCRdb applying MiXCR to the reads. The sample yields fewer than 550,000 distinct CDR3 sequences, around 27% seen once. Concerning this clonotype itself: Its cognate antigen is unknown.

Sequencing was performed on PBMCs. The sequence was collected from a human donor in good health (CMV status not recorded). Some clones in this sample may be carry-over from other donors' samples. This sequence joins TRBV10-3 and TRBJ1-1; tentatively, D is TRBD1 (5 bases). The CDR3 loop reads CAISFGGMNTEAFF. For the CDR3, the DNA is TGTGCCATCAGTTTCGGGGGGATGAACACTGAAGCTTTCTTT.